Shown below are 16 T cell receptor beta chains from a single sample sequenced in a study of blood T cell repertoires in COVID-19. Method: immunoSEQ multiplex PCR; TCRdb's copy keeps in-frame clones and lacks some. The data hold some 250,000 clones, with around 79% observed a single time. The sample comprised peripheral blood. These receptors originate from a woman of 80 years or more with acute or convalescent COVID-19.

As DNA, the CDR3 is TGTGCCAGCAGTTACCGCGGCGGGGCAGGCTATGGCTACACCTTC. Translation: CASSYRGGAGYGYTF. The chain employs TRBV6-5 and TRBJ1-2; TRBD1 might be the D (5 bases). The germline CDR1 and CDR2 sequences are MNHEY and SVGAGI. The CDR3 runs to 15 residues. V gave up 2 bases and J gave up 4 bases, with 14 bases separating them.

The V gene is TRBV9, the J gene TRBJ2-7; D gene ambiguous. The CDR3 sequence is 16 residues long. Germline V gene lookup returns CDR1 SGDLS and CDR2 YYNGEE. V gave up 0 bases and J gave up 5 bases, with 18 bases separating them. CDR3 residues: CASSVGVDFARDEQYF. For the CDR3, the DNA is TGTGCCAGCAGCGTAGGGGTCGATTTTGCACGGGACGAGCAGTACTTC.

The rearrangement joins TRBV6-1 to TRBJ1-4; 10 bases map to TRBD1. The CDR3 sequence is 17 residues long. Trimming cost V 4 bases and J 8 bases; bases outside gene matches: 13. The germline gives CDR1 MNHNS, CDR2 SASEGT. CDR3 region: CASSARVGDRGGEKLFF. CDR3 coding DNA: TGTGCCAGCAGTGCGAGAGTGGGGGACAGGGGCGGCGAAAAACTGTTTTTT.

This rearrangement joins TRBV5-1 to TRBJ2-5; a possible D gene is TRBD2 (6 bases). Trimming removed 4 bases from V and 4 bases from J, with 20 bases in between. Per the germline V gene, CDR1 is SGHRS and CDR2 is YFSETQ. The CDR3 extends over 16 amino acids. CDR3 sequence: CASSSAEGDSRETQYF. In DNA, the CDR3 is TGCGCCAGCAGCAGCGCGGAGGGCGATAGTCGAGAGACCCAGTACTTC.

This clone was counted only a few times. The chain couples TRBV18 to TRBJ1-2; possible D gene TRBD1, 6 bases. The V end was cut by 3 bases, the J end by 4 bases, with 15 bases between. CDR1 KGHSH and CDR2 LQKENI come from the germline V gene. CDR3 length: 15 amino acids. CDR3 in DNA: TGTGCCAGCTCACCGGGGCCCGACAGGATCTATGGCTACACCTTC. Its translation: CASSPGPDRIYGYTF.

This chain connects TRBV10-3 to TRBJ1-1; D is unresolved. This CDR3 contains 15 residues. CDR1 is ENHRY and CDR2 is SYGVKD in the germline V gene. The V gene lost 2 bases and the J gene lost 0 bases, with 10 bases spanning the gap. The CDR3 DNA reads TGTGCCATCAGTGAGAACCACGGTCTGAACACTGAAGCTTTCTTT. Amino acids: CAISENHGLNTEAFF.

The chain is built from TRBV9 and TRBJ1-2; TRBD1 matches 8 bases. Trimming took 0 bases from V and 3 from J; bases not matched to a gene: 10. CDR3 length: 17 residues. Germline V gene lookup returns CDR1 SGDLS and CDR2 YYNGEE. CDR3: CASSVAPKQGQDYGYTF. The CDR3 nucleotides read TGTGCCAGCAGCGTAGCCCCGAAACAGGGACAGGACTATGGCTACACCTTC.

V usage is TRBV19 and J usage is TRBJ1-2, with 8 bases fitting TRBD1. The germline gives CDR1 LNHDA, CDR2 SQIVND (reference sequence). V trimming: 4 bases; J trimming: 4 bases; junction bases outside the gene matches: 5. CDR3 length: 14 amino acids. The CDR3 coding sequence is TGTGCCAGTAGTAACAGACAGGGGACCTATGGCTACACCTTC. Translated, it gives CASSNRQGTYGYTF.

The CDR3 is CASSQAARSVVTEAFF. CDR3 nucleotides: TGTGCCAGCAGCCAAGCGGCGAGGTCAGTAGTAACTGAAGCTTTCTTT. The rearrangement uses TRBV3-1 (or the pseudogene TRBV3-2) and TRBJ1-1, with no clear D. The CDR3 is made up of 16 amino acids. Trimming removed 1 base at V and 5 bases at J, with 17 bases between. In germline, CDR1 is LGHDT, CDR2 YNNKEL (reference sequence).

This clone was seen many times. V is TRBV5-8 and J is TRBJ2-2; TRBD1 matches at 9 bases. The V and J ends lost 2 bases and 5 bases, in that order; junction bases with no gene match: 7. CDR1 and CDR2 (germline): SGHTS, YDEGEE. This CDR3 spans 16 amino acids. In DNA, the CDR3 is TGTGCCAGCAGCTTAACGGGGACAGGGAAAACCGGGGAGCTGTTTTTT. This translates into CASSLTGTGKTGELFF.

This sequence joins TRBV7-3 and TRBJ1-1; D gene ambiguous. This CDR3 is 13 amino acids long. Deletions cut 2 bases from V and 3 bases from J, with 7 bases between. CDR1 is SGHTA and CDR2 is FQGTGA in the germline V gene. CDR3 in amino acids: CASSLGSYTEAFF. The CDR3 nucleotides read TGTGCCAGCAGCTTAGGGAGTTACACTGAAGCTTTCTTT.

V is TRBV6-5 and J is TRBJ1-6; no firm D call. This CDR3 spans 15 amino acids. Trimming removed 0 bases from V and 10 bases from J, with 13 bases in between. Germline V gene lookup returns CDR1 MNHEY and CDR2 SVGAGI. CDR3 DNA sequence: TGTGCCAGCAGTTACTCTGCGGTAGTAGAGTCACCCCTCCACTTT. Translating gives CASSYSAVVESPLHF.

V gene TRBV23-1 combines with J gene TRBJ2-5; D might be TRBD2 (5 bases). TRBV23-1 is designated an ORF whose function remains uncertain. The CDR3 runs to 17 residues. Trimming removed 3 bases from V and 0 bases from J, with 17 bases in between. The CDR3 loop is CASSQVGRRTHQETQYF. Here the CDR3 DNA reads TGCGCCAGCAGTCAGGTAGGTAGGAGGACTCACCAAGAGACCCAGTACTTC.

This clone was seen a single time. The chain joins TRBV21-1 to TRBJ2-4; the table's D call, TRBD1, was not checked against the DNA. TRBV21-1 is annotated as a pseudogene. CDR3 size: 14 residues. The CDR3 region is CASRQGEKFNIQYF. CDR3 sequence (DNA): TGTGCCAGCAGGCAGGGGGAGAAATTCAACATTCAGTACTTC.

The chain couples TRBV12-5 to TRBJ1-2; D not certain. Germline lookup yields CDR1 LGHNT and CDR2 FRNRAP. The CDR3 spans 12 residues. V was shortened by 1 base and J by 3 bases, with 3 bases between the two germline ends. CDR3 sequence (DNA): TGTGCTAGTGGTTTGGCGGACTATGGCTACACCTTC. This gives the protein CASGLADYGYTF.

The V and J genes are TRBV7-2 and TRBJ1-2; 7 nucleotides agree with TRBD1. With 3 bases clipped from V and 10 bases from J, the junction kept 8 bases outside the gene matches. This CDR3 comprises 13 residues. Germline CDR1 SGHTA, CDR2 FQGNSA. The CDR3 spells CASSFDRAMNYTF. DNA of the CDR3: TGTGCCAGCAGCTTCGACAGGGCGATGAACTACACCTTC. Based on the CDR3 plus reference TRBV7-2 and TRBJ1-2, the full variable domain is GAGVSQSPSNKVTEKGKDVELRCDPISGHTALYWYRQSLGQGLEFLIYFQGNSAPDKSGLPSDRFSAERTGGSVSTLTIQRTQQEDSAVYLCASSFDRAMNYTFGSGTRLTVV.